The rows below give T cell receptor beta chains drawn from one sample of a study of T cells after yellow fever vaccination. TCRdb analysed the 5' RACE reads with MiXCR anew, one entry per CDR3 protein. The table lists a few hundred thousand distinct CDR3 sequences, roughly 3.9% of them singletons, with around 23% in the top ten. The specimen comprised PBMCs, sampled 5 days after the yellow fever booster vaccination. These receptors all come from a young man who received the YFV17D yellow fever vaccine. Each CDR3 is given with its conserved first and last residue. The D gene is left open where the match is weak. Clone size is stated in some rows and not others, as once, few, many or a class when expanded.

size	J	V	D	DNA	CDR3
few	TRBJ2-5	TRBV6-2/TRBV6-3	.	TGTGCCAGCAGTTACTCGAGATCACGGTCACAAGAGACCCAGTACTTC	CASSYSRSRSQETQYF
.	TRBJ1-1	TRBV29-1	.	TGCAGCGTTGAGGACAGTCAGAACACTGAAGCTTTCTTT	CSVEDSQNTEAFF
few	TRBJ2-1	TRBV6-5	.	TGTGCCAGCAGTTATGGGGTAGCTGCCTACAATGAGCAGTTCTTC	CASSYGVAAYNEQFF
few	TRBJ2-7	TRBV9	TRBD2	TGTGCCAGCAGCGTAGCCGGGGGGGCGACGGGAGAGCAGTACTTC	CASSVAGGATGEQYF
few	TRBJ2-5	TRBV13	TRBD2	TGTGCCAGCAGCATGACTAGCCGGGAGACCCAGTACTTC	CASSMTSRETQYF
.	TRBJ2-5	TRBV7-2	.	TGTGCCAGCAGCTTAAGTCGAGTGGCCGAGACCCAGTACTTC	CASSLSRVAETQYF
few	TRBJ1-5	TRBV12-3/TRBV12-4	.	TGTGCCAGCAGTTTTAGTGACCGCAATCAGCCCCAGCATTTT	CASSFSDRNQPQHF
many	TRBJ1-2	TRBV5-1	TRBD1	TGCGCCAGCAGCCTTAGACAGGGCTTAGCGGATGGCTACACCTTC	CASSLRQGLADGYTF
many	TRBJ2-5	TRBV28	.	TGTGCCAGCTCCCGGGAACGACAAGAGACCCAGTACTTC	CASSRERQETQYF
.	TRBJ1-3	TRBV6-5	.	TGTGCCAGCAGTTACGCCCGGACAACTGGAAACACCATATATTTT	CASSYARTTGNTIYF
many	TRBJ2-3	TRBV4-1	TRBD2	TGCGCCAGCAGCCTGTTAGCGGGGGGCCTCACAGATACGCAGTATTTT	CASSLLAGGLTDTQYF